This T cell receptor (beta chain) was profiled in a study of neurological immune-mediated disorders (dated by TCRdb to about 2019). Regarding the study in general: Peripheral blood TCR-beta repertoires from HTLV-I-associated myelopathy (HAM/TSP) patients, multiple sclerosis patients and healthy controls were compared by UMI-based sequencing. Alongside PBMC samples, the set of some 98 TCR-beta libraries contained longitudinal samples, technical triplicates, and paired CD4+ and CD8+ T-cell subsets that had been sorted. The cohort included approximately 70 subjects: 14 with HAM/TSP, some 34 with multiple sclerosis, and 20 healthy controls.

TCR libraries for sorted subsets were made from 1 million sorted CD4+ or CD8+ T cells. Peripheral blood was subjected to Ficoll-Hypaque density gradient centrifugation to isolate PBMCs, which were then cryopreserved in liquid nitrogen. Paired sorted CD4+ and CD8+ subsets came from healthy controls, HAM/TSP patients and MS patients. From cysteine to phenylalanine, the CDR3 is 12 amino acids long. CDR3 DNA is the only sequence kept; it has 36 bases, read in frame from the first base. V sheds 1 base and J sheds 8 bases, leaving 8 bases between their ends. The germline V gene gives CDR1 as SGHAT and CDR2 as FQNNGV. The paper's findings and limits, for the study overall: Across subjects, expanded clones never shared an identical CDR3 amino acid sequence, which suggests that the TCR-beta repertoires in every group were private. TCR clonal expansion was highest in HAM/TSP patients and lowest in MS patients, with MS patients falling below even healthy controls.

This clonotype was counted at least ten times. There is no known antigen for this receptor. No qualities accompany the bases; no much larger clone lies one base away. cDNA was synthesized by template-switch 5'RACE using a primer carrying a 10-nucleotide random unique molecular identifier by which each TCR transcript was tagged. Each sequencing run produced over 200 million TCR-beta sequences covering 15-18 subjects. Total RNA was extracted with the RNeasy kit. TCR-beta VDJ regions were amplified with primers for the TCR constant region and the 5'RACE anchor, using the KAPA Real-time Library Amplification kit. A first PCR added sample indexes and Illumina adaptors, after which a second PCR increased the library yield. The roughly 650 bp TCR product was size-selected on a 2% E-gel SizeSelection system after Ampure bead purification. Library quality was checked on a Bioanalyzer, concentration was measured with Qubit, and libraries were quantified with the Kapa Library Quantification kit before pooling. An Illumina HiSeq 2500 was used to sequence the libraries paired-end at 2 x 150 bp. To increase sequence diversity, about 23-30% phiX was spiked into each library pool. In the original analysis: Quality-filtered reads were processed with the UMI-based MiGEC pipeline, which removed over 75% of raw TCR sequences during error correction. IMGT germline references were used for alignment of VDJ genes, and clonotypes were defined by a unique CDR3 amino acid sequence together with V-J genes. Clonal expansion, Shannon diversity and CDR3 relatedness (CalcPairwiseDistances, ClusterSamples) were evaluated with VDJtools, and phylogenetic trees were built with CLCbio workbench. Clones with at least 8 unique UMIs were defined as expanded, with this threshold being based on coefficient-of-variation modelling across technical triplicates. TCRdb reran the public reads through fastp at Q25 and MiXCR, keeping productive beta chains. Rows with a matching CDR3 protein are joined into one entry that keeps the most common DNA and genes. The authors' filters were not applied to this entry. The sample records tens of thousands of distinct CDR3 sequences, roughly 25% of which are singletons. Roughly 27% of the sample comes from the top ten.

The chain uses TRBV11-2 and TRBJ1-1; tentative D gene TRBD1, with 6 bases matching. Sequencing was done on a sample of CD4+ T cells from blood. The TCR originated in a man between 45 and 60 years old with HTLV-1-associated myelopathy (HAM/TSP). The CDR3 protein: CASSLVQGEAFF. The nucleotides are TGTGCCAGCAGCTTAGTCCAGGGGGAAGCTTTCTTT.